This T cell receptor (beta chain) stems from a study of blood T cell repertoires in COVID-19. Assay used: immunoSEQ multiplex PCR; TCRdb lists only in-frame clones, some missing. The table lists under 200,000 clones, 84% of them singletons. The germline V gene has CDR1 SGHAT and CDR2 FQNNGV. The trim removed 5 bases at V and 4 bases at J, leaving 7 bases unmatched. The CDR3 has 15 residues. Individuals aged roughly 18 to 100 years were recruited from roughly 23 US areas. Specimen: PBMCs or T cells enriched from blood (not recorded which). V usage is TRBV11-2 and J usage is TRBJ1-2, with TRBD1 matching over 10 bases. The source of this sequence is a man aged 50 to 59 who had recovered from COVID-19. CDR3 DNA: TGTGCCAGCAGCGGTTACCGGGACAGGGGCTATGGCTACACCTTC. Translating it yields CASSGYRDRGYGYTF.